These 10 T cell receptor beta chains were all obtained from the same sample, sequenced in a study of patients and donors after allogeneic stem cell transplantation (TCRdb year 2020). Libraries were made using RT-PCR. Sequencing used a NextSeq 550. The public reads were reanalyzed by TCRdb: fastp trimming at Q25, MiXCR alignment, in-frame beta chains only. CDR3 protein sequences are deduplicated, and each keeps its most common genes and DNA. For this sample there are over 200,000 distinct CDR3 sequences; around two fifths appear just once. Under 14% of the sample goes to the ten largest clones. The sample taken for sequencing was blood, either unsorted or a sorted T cell fraction (not recorded which). The receptors come from a human donor who was either an allogeneic HSCT recipient or a stem cell or donor lymphocyte infusion donor (not recorded which). It is not recorded whose cells these are; they may come from a transplant donor.

The chain carries TRBV28 and TRBJ2-7; 11 bases match TRBD2. With 6 bases clipped from V and 2 bases from J, the junction kept 6 bases outside the gene matches. Germline V CDR1 and CDR2: MDHEN, SYDVKM. This CDR3 has 15 residues. CDR3 sequence (DNA): TGTGCCAGCAGGGCTAGCGGGGGGCCTCCCTACGAGCAGTACTTC. Encoded protein: CASRASGGPPYEQYF.

This clonotype was seen a few times. The chain combines TRBV3-1 with TRBJ2-5, with 10 bases fitting TRBD2. This CDR3 is 13 amino acids long. Unmatched junction bases numbered 2, after V lost 7 bases and J lost 3 bases. Germline values: CDR1 LGHDT, CDR2 YNNKEL (reference sequence). The CDR3 coding sequence is TGTGCCAGCAAACTAGCGGGGAAAGAGACCCAGTACTTC. This sequence encodes CASKLAGKETQYF.

V is TRBV5-1 and J is TRBJ1-5; D remains unclear. The V gene lost 2 bases and the J gene lost 5 bases, with 8 bases spanning the gap. CDR3 size: 13 residues. In germline, CDR1 is SGHRS, CDR2 YFSETQ. Here the CDR3 reads CASSFGGDQPQHF. The CDR3 bases are TGCGCCAGCAGCTTCGGCGGCGATCAGCCCCAGCATTTT.

This clonotype was seen more than once but under ten times. V and J are TRBV6-6 and TRBJ2-7; 7 nucleotides match TRBD2. CDR3 length: 14 amino acids. The V and J ends lost 2 bases and 3 bases, in that order; junction bases with no gene match: 4. CDR1 and CDR2 from the germline V gene are MNHNY and SVGAGI (reference sequence). The chain's CDR3 is CASSYGAGVYEQYF. CDR3 bases: TGTGCCAGCAGTTACGGGGCGGGAGTCTACGAGCAGTACTTC.

The chain couples TRBV20-1 to TRBJ1-4; no firm D call. Trimming pared 6 bases from V and 7 bases from J, leaving 9 bases between. Germline V gives CDR1 DFQATT, CDR2 SNEGSKA (reference sequence). CDR3 size: 11 residues. The CDR3 DNA is TGCAGTGCCCCGTTTCTTGAAAAACTGTTTTTT. Its protein product is CSAPFLEKLFF.

The chain couples TRBV14 to TRBJ1-2, with TRBD1 as a possible D gene (5 bases). CDR3 size: 14 residues. The V gene lost 6 bases and the J gene lost 3 bases, with 14 bases spanning the gap. The V gene's germline CDR1 is SGHDN and CDR2 FVKESK. The CDR3 coding sequence is TGTGCCAGCAGTCGGGACGCCTCTTACTATGGCTACACCTTC. This encodes CASSRDASYYGYTF. Full variable domain (outside the CDR3, taken from reference TRBV14 and TRBJ1-2): EAGVTQFPSHSVIEKGQTVTLRCDPISGHDNLYWYRRVMGKEIKFLLHFVKESKQDESGMPNNRFLAERTGGTYSTLKVQPAELEDSGVYFCASSRDASYYGYTFGSGTRLTVV.

A few counts support this clonotype. V and J are TRBV5-1 and TRBJ1-3; 7 bases fit TRBD1. The length of the CDR3 is 15 residues. J lost 4 bases, V lost 3 bases, and 7 bases had no gene match. Germline loops: CDR1 SGHRS, CDR2 YFSETQ. CDR3 nucleotides: TGCGCCAGCAGCTCCCGGGACAGTGGCGGAAACACCATATATTTT. It is translated as CASSSRDSGGNTIYF.

This clonotype was counted a few times. The chain joins TRBV28 to TRBJ1-6, with a possible D match to TRBD1 (5 bases). V was trimmed by 10 bases and J by 4 bases, leaving 14 bases between them. The CDR3 runs 14 residues. Germline loops: CDR1 MDHEN, CDR2 SYDVKM. In nucleotides, the CDR3 is TGTGCCAACTCGCCGGGACCGTATAATTCACCCCTCCACTTT. Amino acids: CANSPGPYNSPLHF.

V and J are TRBV5-1 and TRBJ1-3; tentative D call: TRBD1 (6 bases). CDR1 is SGHRS, CDR2 YFSETQ, per germline. This CDR3 has 15 residues. V was trimmed by 7 bases and J by 2 bases, leaving 16 bases between them. The CDR3 DNA is TGCGCCAGCCGGGTCGACAGGTCGGCTGGAAACACCATATATTTT. The encoded protein is CASRVDRSAGNTIYF.

This clonotype came up a few times. This chain links TRBV29-1 with TRBJ2-5; TRBD1 is a possible D gene (5 bases). The CDR3 is made up of 12 amino acids. V dropped 4 bases and J dropped 1 base, with 7 bases sitting between them. Germline V gene lookup returns CDR1 SQVTM and CDR2 ANQGSEA. This CDR3 reads CSVAQGQETQYF. The CDR3 DNA reads as TGCAGCGTTGCGCAGGGCCAAGAGACCCAGTACTTC.